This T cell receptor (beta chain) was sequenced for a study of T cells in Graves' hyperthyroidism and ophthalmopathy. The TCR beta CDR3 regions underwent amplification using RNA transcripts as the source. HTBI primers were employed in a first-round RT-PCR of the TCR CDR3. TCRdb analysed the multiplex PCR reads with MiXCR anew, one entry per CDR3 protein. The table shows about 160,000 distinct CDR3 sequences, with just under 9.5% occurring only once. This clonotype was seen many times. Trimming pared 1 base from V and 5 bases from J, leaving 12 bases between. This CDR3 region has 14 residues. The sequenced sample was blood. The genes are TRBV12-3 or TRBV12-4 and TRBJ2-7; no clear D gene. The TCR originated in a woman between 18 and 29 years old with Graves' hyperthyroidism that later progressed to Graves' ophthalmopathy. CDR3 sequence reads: CASSLDSLGDEQYF. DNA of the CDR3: TGTGCCAGCAGTTTAGATTCCTTGGGCGACGAGCAGTACTTC.